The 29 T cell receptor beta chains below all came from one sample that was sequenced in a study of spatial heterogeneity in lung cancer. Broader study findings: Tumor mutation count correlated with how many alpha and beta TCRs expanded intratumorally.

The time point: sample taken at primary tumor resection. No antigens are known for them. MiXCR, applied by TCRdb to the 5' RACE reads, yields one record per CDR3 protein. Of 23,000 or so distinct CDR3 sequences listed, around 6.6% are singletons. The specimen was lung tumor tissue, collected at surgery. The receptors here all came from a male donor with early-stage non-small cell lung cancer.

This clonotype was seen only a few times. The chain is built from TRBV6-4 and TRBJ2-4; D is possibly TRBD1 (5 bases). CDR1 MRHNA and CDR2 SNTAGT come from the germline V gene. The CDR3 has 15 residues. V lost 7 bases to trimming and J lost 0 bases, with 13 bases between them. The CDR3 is CASTQMTVAKNIQYF. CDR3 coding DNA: TGTGCCAGCACCCAAATGACAGTAGCCAAAAACATTCAGTACTTC.

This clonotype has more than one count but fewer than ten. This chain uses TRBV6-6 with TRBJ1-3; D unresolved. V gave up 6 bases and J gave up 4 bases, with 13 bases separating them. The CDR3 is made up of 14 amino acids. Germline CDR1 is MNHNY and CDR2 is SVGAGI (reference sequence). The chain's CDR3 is CASRTGLRGNTIYF. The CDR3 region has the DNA TGTGCCAGCAGGACGGGTCTGAGGGGAAACACCATATATTTT.

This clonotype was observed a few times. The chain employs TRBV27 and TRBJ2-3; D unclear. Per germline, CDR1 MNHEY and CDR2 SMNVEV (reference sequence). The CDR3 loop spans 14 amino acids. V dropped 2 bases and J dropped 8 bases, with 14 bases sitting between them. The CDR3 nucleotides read TGTGCCAGCAGTTTAGGTGGCGTGGCTGTTACGCAGTATTTT. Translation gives CASSLGGVAVTQYF.

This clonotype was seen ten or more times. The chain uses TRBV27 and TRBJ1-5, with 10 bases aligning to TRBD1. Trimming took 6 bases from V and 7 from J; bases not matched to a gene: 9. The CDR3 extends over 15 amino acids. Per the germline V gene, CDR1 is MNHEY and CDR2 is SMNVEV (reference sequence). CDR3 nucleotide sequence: TGTGCCAGCAGAGCCGGGACAGGGGTCGACCAGCCCCAGCATTTT. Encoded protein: CASRAGTGVDQPQHF.

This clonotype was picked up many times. CDR3 bases: TGCAGCGTTGAAGGACAGGACACAGATACGCAGTATTTT. Protein product: CSVEGQDTDTQYF. The V and J genes are TRBV29-1 and TRBJ2-3; D might be TRBD1 (6 bases). Trimming removed 1 base at V and 2 bases at J, with 7 bases between. CDR1 is SQVTM and CDR2 is ANQGSEA in the germline V gene. The CDR3 length is 13 residues.

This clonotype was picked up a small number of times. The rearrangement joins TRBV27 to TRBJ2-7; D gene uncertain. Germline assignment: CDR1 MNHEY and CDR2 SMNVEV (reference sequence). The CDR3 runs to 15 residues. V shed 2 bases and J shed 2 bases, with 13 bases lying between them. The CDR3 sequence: CASSLNSGPTYEQYF. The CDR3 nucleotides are TGTGCCAGCAGTTTAAACTCCGGGCCCACCTACGAGCAGTACTTC.

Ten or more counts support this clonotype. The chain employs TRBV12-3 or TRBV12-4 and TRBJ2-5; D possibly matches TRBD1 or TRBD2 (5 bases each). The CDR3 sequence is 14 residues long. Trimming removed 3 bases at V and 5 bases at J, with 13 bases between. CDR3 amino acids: CASSFGGSKETQYF. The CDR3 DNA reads TGTGCCAGCAGTTTTGGGGGTTCGAAGGAGACCCAGTACTTC.

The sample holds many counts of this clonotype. DNA of the CDR3: TGCAGCGTCCGGACTTGGGGAGAGACCCAGTACTTC. The encoded protein is CSVRTWGETQYF. This chain links TRBV29-1 with TRBJ2-5, with D perhaps TRBD2 (5 bases). Trimming removed 6 bases from V and 4 bases from J, with 12 bases in between. The germline gives CDR1 SQVTM, CDR2 ANQGSEA. The CDR3 sequence is 12 residues long.

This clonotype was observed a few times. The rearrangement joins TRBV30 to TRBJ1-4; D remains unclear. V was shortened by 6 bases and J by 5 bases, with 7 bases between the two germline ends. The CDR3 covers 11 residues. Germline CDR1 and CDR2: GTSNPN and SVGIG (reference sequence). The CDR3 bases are TGTGCCTGTGCCCGCAATGAAAAACTGTTTTTT. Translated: CACARNEKLFF.

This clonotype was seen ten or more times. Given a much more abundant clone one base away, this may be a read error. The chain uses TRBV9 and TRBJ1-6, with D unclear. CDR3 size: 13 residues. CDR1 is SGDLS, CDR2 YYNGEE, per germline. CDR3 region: CASSTSTNSPLPF. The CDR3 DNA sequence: TGTGCCAGCAGCACATCTACCAATTCACCCCTCCCCTTT.

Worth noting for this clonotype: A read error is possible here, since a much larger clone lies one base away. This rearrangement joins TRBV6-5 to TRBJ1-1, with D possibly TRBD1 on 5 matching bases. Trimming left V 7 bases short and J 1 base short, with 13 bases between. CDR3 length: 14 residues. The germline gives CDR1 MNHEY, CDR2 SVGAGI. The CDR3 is CASNLGRQNTEAFF. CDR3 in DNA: TGTGCCAGCAACTTGGGGCGACAGAACACTGAAGCTTTCTTT.

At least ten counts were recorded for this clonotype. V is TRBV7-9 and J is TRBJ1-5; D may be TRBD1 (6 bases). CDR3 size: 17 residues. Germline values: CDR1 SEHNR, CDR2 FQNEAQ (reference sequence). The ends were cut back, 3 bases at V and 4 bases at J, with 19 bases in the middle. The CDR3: CASSLSPHREPNQPQHF. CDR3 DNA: TGTGCCAGCAGCTTGTCCCCCCACAGGGAACCTAATCAGCCCCAGCATTTT. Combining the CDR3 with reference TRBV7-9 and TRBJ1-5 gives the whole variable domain DTGVSQNPRHKITKRGQNVTFRCDPISEHNRLYWYRQTLGQGPEFLTYFQNEAQLEKSRLLSDRFSAERPKGSFSTLEIQRTEQGDSAMYLCASSLSPHREPNQPQHFGDGTRLSIL.

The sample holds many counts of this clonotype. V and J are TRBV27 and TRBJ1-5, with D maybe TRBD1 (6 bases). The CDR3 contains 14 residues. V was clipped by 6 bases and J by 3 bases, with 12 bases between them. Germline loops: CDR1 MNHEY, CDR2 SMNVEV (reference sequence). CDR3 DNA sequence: TGTGCCAGCAGAAAACAGGGTATCAATCAGCCCCAGCATTTT. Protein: CASRKQGINQPQHF.

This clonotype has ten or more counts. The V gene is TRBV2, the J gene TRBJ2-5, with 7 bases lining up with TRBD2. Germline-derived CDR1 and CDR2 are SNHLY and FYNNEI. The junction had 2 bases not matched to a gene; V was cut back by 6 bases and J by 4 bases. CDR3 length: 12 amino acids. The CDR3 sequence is CASSGGSETQYF. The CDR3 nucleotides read TGTGCCAGCAGCGGGGGGTCAGAGACCCAGTACTTC.

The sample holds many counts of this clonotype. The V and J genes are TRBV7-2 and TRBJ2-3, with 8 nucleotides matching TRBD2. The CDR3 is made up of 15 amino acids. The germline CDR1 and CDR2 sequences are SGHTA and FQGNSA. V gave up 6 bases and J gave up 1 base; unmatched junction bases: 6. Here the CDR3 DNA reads TGTGCCAGCAGTCGCGGGGGGCCCGGCACAGATACGCAGTATTTT. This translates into CASSRGGPGTDTQYF.

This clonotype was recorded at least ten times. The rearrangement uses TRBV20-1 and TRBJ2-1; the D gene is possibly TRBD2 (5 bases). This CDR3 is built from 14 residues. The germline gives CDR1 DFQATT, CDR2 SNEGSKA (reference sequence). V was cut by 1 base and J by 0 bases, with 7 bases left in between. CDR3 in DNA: TGCAGTGCTAGAGTCCGGGACTCCTACAATGAGCAGTTCTTC. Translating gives CSARVRDSYNEQFF.

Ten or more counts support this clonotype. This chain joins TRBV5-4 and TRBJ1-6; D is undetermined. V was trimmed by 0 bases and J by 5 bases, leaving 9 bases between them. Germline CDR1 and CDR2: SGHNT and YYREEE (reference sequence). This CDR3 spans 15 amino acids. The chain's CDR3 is CASSLDWANNSPLHF. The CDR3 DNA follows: TGTGCCAGCAGCTTGGACTGGGCGAATAATTCACCCCTCCACTTT.

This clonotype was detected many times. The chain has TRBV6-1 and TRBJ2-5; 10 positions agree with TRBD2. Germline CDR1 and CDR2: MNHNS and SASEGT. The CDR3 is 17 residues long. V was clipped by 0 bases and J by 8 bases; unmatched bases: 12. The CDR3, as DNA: TGTGCCAGCAGTGAAGCGCTCCTAGCGGGGGCCCCAAGAACCCAGTACTTC. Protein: CASSEALLAGAPRTQYF.

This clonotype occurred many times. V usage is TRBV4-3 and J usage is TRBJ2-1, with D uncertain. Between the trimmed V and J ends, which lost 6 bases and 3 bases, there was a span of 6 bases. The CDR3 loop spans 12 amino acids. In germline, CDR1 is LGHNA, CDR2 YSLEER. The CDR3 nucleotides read TGCGCCAGCAGGAGCAACTACAATGAGCAGTTCTTC. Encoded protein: CASRSNYNEQFF.

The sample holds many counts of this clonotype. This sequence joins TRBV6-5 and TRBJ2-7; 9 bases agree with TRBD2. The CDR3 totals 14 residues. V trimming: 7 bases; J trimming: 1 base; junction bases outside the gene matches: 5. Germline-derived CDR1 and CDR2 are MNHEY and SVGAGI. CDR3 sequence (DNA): TGTGCCAGCAAAGTGGCGGGAGGGTCCTACGAGCAGTACTTC. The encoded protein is CASKVAGGSYEQYF.

The CDR3 is CASSRRRVLQKQETQYF. The DNA of the CDR3 is TGCGCCAGCAGCCGCCGAAGGGTTCTACAGAAACAAGAGACCCAGTACTTC. V gene TRBV23-1 combines with J gene TRBJ2-5; D remains unclear. TRBV23-1 counts as an open reading frame of uncertain function. The CDR3 is 17 residues long. V shed 6 bases and J shed 2 bases, with 22 bases lying between them.

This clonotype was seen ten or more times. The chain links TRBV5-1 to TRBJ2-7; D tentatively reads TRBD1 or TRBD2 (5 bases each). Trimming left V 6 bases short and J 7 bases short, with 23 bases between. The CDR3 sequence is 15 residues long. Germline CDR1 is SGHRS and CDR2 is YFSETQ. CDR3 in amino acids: CASNYRGSRAEEQYF. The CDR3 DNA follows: TGCGCCAGCAACTATCGGGGATCCAGGGCGGAAGAGCAGTACTTC.

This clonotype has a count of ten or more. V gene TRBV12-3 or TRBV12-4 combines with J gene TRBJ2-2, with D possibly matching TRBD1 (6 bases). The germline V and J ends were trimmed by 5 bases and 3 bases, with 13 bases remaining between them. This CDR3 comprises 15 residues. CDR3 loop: CASSLSGVDTGELFF. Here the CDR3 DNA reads TGTGCCAGCAGTCTCTCAGGGGTAGACACCGGGGAGCTGTTTTTT.

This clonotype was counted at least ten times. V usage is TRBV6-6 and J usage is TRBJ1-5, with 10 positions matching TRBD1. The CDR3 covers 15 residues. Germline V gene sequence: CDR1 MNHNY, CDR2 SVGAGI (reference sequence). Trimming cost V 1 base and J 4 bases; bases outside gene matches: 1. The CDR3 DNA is TGTGCCAGCAGTTACTTGGGACAGGGGAATCAGCCCCAGCATTTT. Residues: CASSYLGQGNQPQHF.

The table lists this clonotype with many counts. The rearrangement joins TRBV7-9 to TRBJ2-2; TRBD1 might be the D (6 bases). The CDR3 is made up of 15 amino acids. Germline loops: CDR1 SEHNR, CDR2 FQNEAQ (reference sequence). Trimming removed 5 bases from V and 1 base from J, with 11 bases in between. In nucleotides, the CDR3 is TGTGCCAGCAGCGCCCACAGGGTGAACACCGGGGAGCTGTTTTTT. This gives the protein CASSAHRVNTGELFF.

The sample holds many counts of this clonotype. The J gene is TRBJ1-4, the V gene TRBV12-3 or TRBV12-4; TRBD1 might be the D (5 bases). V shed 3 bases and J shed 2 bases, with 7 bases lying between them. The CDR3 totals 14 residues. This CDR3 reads CASSLGGTNEKLFF. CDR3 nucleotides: TGTGCCAGCAGTTTGGGGGGGACTAATGAAAAACTGTTTTTT.

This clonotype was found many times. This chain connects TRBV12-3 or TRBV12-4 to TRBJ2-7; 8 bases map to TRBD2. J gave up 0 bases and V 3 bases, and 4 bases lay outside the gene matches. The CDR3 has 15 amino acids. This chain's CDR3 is CASSFGGRFSYEQYF. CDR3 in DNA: TGTGCCAGCAGTTTCGGCGGGAGGTTCTCCTACGAGCAGTACTTC.

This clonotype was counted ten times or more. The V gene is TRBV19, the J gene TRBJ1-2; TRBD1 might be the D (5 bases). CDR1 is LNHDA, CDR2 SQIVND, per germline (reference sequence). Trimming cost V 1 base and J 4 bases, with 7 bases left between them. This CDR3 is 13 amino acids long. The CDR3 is CASSIGGVYGYTF. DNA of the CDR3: TGTGCCAGTAGTATAGGGGGCGTCTATGGCTACACCTTC.

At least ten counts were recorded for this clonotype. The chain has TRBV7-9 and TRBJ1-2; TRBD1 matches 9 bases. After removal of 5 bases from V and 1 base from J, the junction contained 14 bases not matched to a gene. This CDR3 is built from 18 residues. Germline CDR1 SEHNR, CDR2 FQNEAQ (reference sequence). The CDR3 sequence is CASSLIFFGQGINYGYTF. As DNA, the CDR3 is TGTGCCAGCAGCCTAATCTTCTTCGGACAGGGGATTAACTATGGCTACACCTTC.